Each of the 7 T cell receptor beta chains below was sequenced from the same sample in a study of cytomegalovirus exposure and HLA in healthy donors. The PCR was carried out with 60 Vbeta primers and 13 Jbeta primers. Sequenced by immunoSEQ multiplex PCR; TCRdb stores in-frame clones only, minus some. Of 150,000 to 200,000 clones detected, under 85% appear once; the ten largest clones hold under 2%. The sequencing input was PBMCs. The receptors originated from a woman in her twenties or thirties in good health and CMV-seronegative.

The rearrangement links TRBV7-9 to TRBJ2-5, with 13 bases aligning to TRBD2. This CDR3 has 14 residues. Germline CDR1 SEHNR, CDR2 FQNEAQ (reference sequence). Trimming took 8 bases from V and 7 from J; bases not matched to a gene: 7. For the CDR3, the DNA is TGTGCCAGCTTGGGGACTAGCGGGGAGTTGACCCAGTACTTC. Translated: CASLGTSGELTQYF.

The gene calls are TRBV4-2 and TRBJ2-1; 14 nucleotides line up with TRBD2. CDR1 is LGHNA and CDR2 is YNFKEQ in the germline V gene. V lost 7 bases and J lost 6; bases outside the gene matches: 8. The CDR3 is 16 residues long. The CDR3 sequence is CASMTGTSGRGNEQFF. CDR3 in DNA: TGTGCCAGCATGACAGGGACTAGCGGGAGAGGCAATGAGCAGTTCTTC.

This rearrangement joins TRBV5-4 to TRBJ2-3; the match to TRBD1 covers 12 bases. Trimming cost V 5 bases and J 4 bases; bases outside gene matches: 5. The CDR3 length is 15 residues. Germline assignment: CDR1 SGHNT and CDR2 YYREEE (reference sequence). For the CDR3, the DNA is TGTGCCAGCAGTTGGGGACAGGGGGCTCCAGATACGCAGTATTTT. It codes for CASSWGQGAPDTQYF.

This clone was observed a handful of times. V usage is TRBV5-1 and J usage is TRBJ1-1, with D perhaps TRBD1 (5 bases). The V and J ends lost 4 bases and 3 bases respectively, with 16 bases between them. CDR1 is SGHRS and CDR2 is YFSETQ in the germline V gene. The CDR3 contains 15 residues. The CDR3 reads CASSPDPKGYTEAFF. As DNA, the CDR3 is TGCGCCAGCAGCCCCGACCCGAAGGGGTACACTGAAGCTTTCTTT.

This chain uses TRBV5-1 with TRBJ2-5; D is perhaps TRBD2 (6 bases). This CDR3 spans 14 amino acids. V lost 5 bases, J lost 2 bases, and 13 bases lay in between. CDR1 and CDR2 (germline): SGHRS, YFSETQ. The CDR3 region is CASRAVGGQETQYF. In nucleotides, the CDR3 is TGCGCCAGCAGGGCCGTGGGGGGTCAAGAGACCCAGTACTTC.

The rearrangement links TRBV19 to TRBJ2-7; D is ambiguous. The CDR3 has 13 amino acids. V lost 3 bases to trimming and J lost 5 bases, with 11 bases between them. Germline V gene lookup returns CDR1 LNHDA and CDR2 SQIVND (reference sequence). The CDR3 DNA follows: TGTGCCAGTAGTATCTCGCTGGAGAACGAGCAGTACTTC. It is translated as CASSISLENEQYF.

The J gene is TRBJ2-5, the V gene TRBV2; D might be TRBD2 (7 bases). The CDR3 is made up of 18 amino acids. The germline gives CDR1 SNHLY, CDR2 FYNNEI. V lost 2 bases to trimming and J lost 0 bases, with 19 bases between them. CDR3 nucleotide sequence: TGTGCCAGCAGTGAACCACTCTTAGGGGGGGACAACCAAGAGACCCAGTACTTC. It codes for CASSEPLLGGDNQETQYF.